One and the same sample provided the 15 T cell receptor beta chains below, sequenced in a study of shared clonotypes between healthy human individuals. Some clones are missing from TCRdb's copy, which holds only in-frame ones; the method was immunoSEQ multiplex PCR. The sample lists approximately 700,000 clones, 73% occurring once. Sequencing input: memory CD4+ T cells sorted from blood. Indicated subset: CD45RA-negative fraction. The receptors derive from a woman aged 25-40 years in good health.

The chain employs TRBV25-1 and TRBJ2-5, with no clear D. The germline V gene has CDR1 MGHDK and CDR2 SYGVNS. Trimming took 1 base from V and 2 from J, leaving 14 bases between them. CDR3 size: 16 residues. CDR3 in amino acids: CASSEFVTPRQETQYF. As DNA, the CDR3 is TGTGCCAGCAGTGAATTTGTGACACCTCGTCAAGAGACCCAGTACTTC.

The chain is built from TRBV10-3 and TRBJ2-3; D not certain. The CDR3 is 13 amino acids. Germline loops: CDR1 ENHRY, CDR2 SYGVKD. V shed 7 bases and J shed 1 base, with 9 bases lying between them. CDR3 sequence: CAINVQGTDTQYF. Written as DNA, the CDR3 is TGTGCCATCAATGTTCAGGGCACAGATACGCAGTATTTT.

Of note for this clone: The identical CDR3 is also encoded by other nucleotide sequences in the sample. The chain has TRBV7-7 and TRBJ2-2, with D hard to call. CDR1 is SSHAT, CDR2 FNYEAQ, per germline (reference sequence). Trimming took off 5 bases at V and 1 base at J, with 5 bases between the two ends. CDR3 length: 13 amino acids. The CDR3 sequence is CASSLGNTGELFF. For the CDR3, the DNA is TGTGCCAGCAGCCTGGGGAACACCGGGGAGCTGTTTTTT.

The chain carries TRBV19 and TRBJ1-4; D remains unclear. This CDR3 comprises 15 residues. Germline V gene lookup returns CDR1 LNHDA and CDR2 SQIVND (reference sequence). Trimming shortened V by 9 bases and J by 5 bases, and 19 bases separated the two germline ends. CDR3 residues: CASHPTARENEKLFF. The CDR3 coding sequence is TGTGCCAGCCATCCTACCGCTAGGGAGAATGAAAAACTGTTTTTT. Complete variable domain (other parts from reference TRBV19 and TRBJ1-4): DGGITQSPKYLFRKEGQNVTLSCEQNLNHDAMYWYRQDPGQGLRLIYYSQIVNDFQKGDIAEGYSVSREKKESFPLTVTSAQKNPTAFYLCASHPTARENEKLFFGSGTQLSVL.

This chain uses TRBV5-1 with TRBJ1-2; D call uncertain. The CDR3 has 14 amino acids. Germline CDR1 and CDR2: SGHRS and YFSETQ. The V gene lost 0 bases and the J gene lost 8 bases, with 14 bases spanning the gap. The CDR3 spells CASSLEVRVEGYTF. The CDR3 nucleotides read TGCGCCAGCAGCTTGGAAGTGAGGGTTGAGGGCTACACCTTC.

This clone was counted a single time. V is TRBV18 and J is TRBJ1-5, with no clear D. Germline assignment: CDR1 KGHSH and CDR2 LQKENI. The CDR3 loop spans 16 amino acids. V was cut by 3 bases and J by 2 bases, with 14 bases left in between. Here the CDR3 DNA reads TGTGCCAGCTCACCCGACCGGGCCGCAGGCAATCAGCCCCAGCATTTT. Translated: CASSPDRAAGNQPQHF.

With regard to this clone: A single base separates this from a much larger clone, so it may be a read error. This sample also contains other DNA sequences that code for the same CDR3. The chain combines TRBV6-5 with TRBJ2-7; 12 nucleotides align to TRBD2. The germline CDR1 and CDR2 sequences are MNHEY and SVGAGI. The length of the CDR3 is 15 residues. V lost 4 bases to trimming and J lost 3 bases; unmatched junction nucleotides: 4. In nucleotides, the CDR3 is TGTGCCAGCAGTTCCCCGGGACTAGCGGGCTACGAGCAGTACTTC. Protein sequence: CASSSPGLAGYEQYF.

On this clone itself: A much larger clone sits a single nucleotide away, making a read error possible. The chain carries TRBV7-9 and TRBJ1-2; D remains unclear. Germline V gene data show CDR1 as SEHNR and CDR2 as FQNEAQ (reference sequence). There are 12 residues in the CDR3. Between the trimmed V and J ends, which lost 1 base and 4 bases, there was a span of 4 bases. In DNA, the CDR3 is TGTGCCAGCAGCTTAGAGAGCTATGGCTACACCTTC. The encoded protein is CASSLESYGYTF.

This clone has only a few counts. V gene TRBV6-5 combines with J gene TRBJ1-3; the D gene is possibly TRBD1 (5 bases). The V and J ends lost 6 bases and 4 bases respectively, with 13 bases between them. Germline CDR1 and CDR2: MNHEY and SVGAGI. CDR3 size: 14 residues. The CDR3 reads CASSLGTIGNTIYF. CDR3 bases: TGTGCCAGCAGCCTGGGGACTATCGGAAACACCATATATTTT.

Notes on this clone: A far larger clone lies a single base away; this is likely a read error. The gene calls are TRBV9 and TRBJ1-2, with 8 bases that match TRBD1. The CDR3 covers 14 residues. The V gene's germline CDR1 is SGDLS and CDR2 YYNGEE. J was trimmed by 4 bases and V by 0 bases; bases with no gene match: 2. The CDR3 region is CASSVGTGSYGYTF. The CDR3 DNA reads as TGTGCCAGCAGCGTAGGGACAGGGAGCTATGGCTACACCTTC. Full variable domain (outside the CDR3, taken from reference TRBV9 and TRBJ1-2): DSGVTQTPKHLITATGQRVTLRCSPRSGDLSVYWYQQSLDQGLQFLIQYYNGEERAKGNILERFSAQQFPDLHSELNLSSLELGDSALYFCASSVGTGSYGYTFGSGTRLTVV.

This clone was counted only a few times. CDR3 loop: CASSLDPRGAQETQYF. CDR3 nucleotides: TGTGCCAGCAGCCTCGATCCTCGAGGGGCACAAGAGACCCAGTACTTC. The gene calls are TRBV4-2 and TRBJ2-5, with D tentatively TRBD1 or TRBD2 (5 bases each). The CDR3 is made up of 16 amino acids. V lost 4 bases and J 2 bases, leaving 17 bases between the germline ends. Germline values: CDR1 LGHNA, CDR2 YNFKEQ.

The chain carries TRBV2 and TRBJ1-5, with a possible D match to TRBD1 (5 bases). CDR1 SNHLY and CDR2 FYNNEI come from the germline V gene. Trimming stripped 2 bases from V and 7 bases from J, with 15 bases between. This CDR3 has 15 residues. In DNA form, the CDR3 reads TGTGCCAGCAGTGAATGGGGCAGGGCGGGACAGCCCCAGCATTTT. Encoded protein: CASSEWGRAGQPQHF.

This chain links TRBV5-5 with TRBJ1-5, with TRBD1 as a possible D gene (5 bases). V shed 2 bases and J shed 2 bases, with 17 bases lying between them. From germline, CDR1 is SGHKS and CDR2 YYEKEE (reference sequence). This CDR3 region has 17 residues. The DNA for the CDR3 is TGTGCCAGCAGCTTTCGAGGACAATCGAATGGCAATCAGCCCCAGCATTTT. As protein: CASSFRGQSNGNQPQHF.

Comment on this clone: Different DNA sequences within this sample yield the same CDR3. The chain links TRBV7-2 to TRBJ1-5; D is unclear. CDR3 length: 14 residues. Between the trimmed V and J ends, which lost 4 bases and 4 bases, there was a span of 11 bases. The germline CDR1 and CDR2 sequences are SGHTA and FQGNSA. CDR3 DNA sequence: TGTGCCAGCAGCTCTCAGCGTGTGAATCAGCCCCAGCATTTT. This translates into CASSSQRVNQPQHF.

The chain joins TRBV4-2 to TRBJ2-3, with 7 bases fitting TRBD1. V dropped 4 bases and J dropped 4; count of bases not matched to a gene: 5. Germline values: CDR1 LGHNA, CDR2 YNFKEQ. This CDR3 has 14 residues. The CDR3 is CASSPMGQPDTQYF. The CDR3, as DNA: TGTGCCAGCAGCCCTATGGGACAGCCAGATACGCAGTATTTT.